The 25 T cell receptor beta chains listed next were all sequenced from one sample in a study of pediatric ulcerative colitis. The rectum was sampled with one to two pinch biopsies at colonoscopy. Clones were sequenced by immunoSEQ multiplex PCR, and TCRdb holds only the in-frame ones, with some missing. The sample shows about 25,000 clones, about 67% of them seen only once. The material sequenced was gut tissue. The receptors here all came from a boy aged 5 to 17 with severe ulcerative colitis.

The chain carries TRBV4-2 and TRBJ2-1; either TRBD1 or TRBD2 may fit D (5 bases each). The ends were cut back, 5 bases at V and 6 bases at J, with 14 bases in the middle. The CDR3 length is 14 residues. Germline lookup yields CDR1 LGHNA and CDR2 YNFKEQ. The CDR3 coding sequence is TGTGCCAGCAGCGCCCGGGACGTTCGCAATGAGCAGTTCTTC. This sequence encodes CASSARDVRNEQFF.

V and J are TRBV30 and TRBJ1-5, with 7 bases lining up with TRBD1. The CDR3 totals 17 residues. V was clipped by 2 bases and J by 2 bases; unmatched bases: 12. Germline V lookup: CDR1 GTSNPN, CDR2 SVGIG (reference sequence). Written as DNA, the CDR3 is TGTGCCTGGAGTAAGGACAGGCTCCCAGGTGGCAATCAGCCCCAGCATTTT. Translating it yields CAWSKDRLPGGNQPQHF.

The chain employs TRBV7-3 and TRBJ1-1; D perhaps matches TRBD1 (6 bases). Deletions cut 0 bases from V and 10 bases from J, with 15 bases between. The V gene's germline CDR1 is SGHTA and CDR2 FQGTGA. This CDR3 has 14 amino acids. CDR3 loop: CASSLTGGDTIAFF. CDR3 in DNA: TGTGCCAGCAGCTTAACAGGGGGGGACACTATAGCTTTCTTT.

The gene calls are TRBV7-2 and TRBJ2-7; D is undetermined. CDR1 is SGHTA, CDR2 FQGNSA, per germline. Between the trimmed V and J ends, which lost 5 bases and 6 bases, there was a span of 14 bases. The CDR3 covers 13 residues. As DNA, the CDR3 is TGTGCCAGCAGCCCTAAGATAGTAGGCGAGCAGTACTTC. Residues: CASSPKIVGEQYF. The entire variable domain, with the rest obtained from reference TRBV7-2 and TRBJ2-7, is as follows: GAGVSQSPSNKVTEKGKDVELRCDPISGHTALYWYRQSLGQGLEFLIYFQGNSAPDKSGLPSDRFSAERTGGSVSTLTIQRTQQEDSAVYLCASSPKIVGEQYFGPGTRLTVT.

V is TRBV7-8 and J is TRBJ1-5, with TRBD1 as a possible D gene (5 bases). The length of the CDR3 is 15 residues. V lost 1 base and J 2 bases, leaving 9 bases between the germline ends. The germline V gene has CDR1 SGHVS and CDR2 FQNEAQ. The CDR3 region has the DNA TGTGCCAGCAGCTTAGGGGGGGTCGGCAATCAGCCCCAGCATTTT. Protein sequence: CASSLGGVGNQPQHF.

This chain links TRBV6-5 with TRBJ2-7, with 9 bases fitting TRBD1. This CDR3 is 15 amino acids long. Unmatched junction bases numbered 7, after V lost 4 bases and J lost 3 bases. Germline V gene lookup returns CDR1 MNHEY and CDR2 SVGAGI. CDR3 amino acids: CASSSQDRGFYEQYF. The CDR3 DNA is TGTGCCAGCAGTTCCCAGGACAGGGGATTCTACGAGCAGTACTTC.

This chain uses TRBV5-1 with TRBJ2-1; 9 bases are a match to TRBD2. The germline V gene has CDR1 SGHRS and CDR2 YFSETQ. This CDR3 spans 17 amino acids. After removal of 2 bases from V and 6 bases from J, the junction contained 12 bases not matched to a gene. CDR3 loop: CASSFQGGRATGNEQFF. In DNA form, the CDR3 reads TGCGCCAGCAGCTTCCAAGGCGGGAGGGCCACCGGCAATGAGCAGTTCTTC.

The genes are TRBV5-1 and TRBJ2-1; D is perhaps TRBD1 or TRBD2 (5 bases each). Germline CDR1 SGHRS, CDR2 YFSETQ. There are 14 residues in the CDR3. V lost 7 bases and J lost 10, with 21 bases in between. The CDR3 DNA reads as TGCGCCAGCGCACTCGGGGCGAGTACAAAGGAGCAGTTCTTC. Its translation is CASALGASTKEQFF.

In the case of this clone: Within the sample, other DNA sequences also encode this same CDR3. Here the CDR3 reads CAWSVGRGEQYF. The CDR3 DNA sequence: TGTGCCTGGAGTGTAGGAAGAGGCGAGCAGTACTTC. V gene TRBV30 combines with J gene TRBJ2-7, with D hard to call. There are 12 residues in the CDR3. The germline CDR1 and CDR2 sequences are GTSNPN and SVGIG (reference sequence). Trimming removed 0 bases from V and 6 bases from J, with 9 bases in between.

The rearrangement joins TRBV14 to TRBJ2-5, with a possible D match to TRBD2 (6 bases). V was cut by 1 base and J by 7 bases, with 13 bases left in between. Germline lookup yields CDR1 SGHDN and CDR2 FVKESK. The CDR3 loop spans 14 amino acids. In nucleotides, the CDR3 is TGTGCCAGCAGCCAAGCGGGACTCCAGGGGACCCAGTACTTC. The encoded protein is CASSQAGLQGTQYF.

The rearrangement links TRBV5-1 to TRBJ2-7; 12 bases map to TRBD1. V lost 4 bases to trimming and J lost 4 bases; unmatched junction nucleotides: 9. This CDR3 has 16 amino acids. Germline CDR1 reads SGHRS; CDR2 reads YFSETQ. The CDR3 sequence: CASSASGTGGKYEQYF. The CDR3 nucleotides are TGCGCCAGCAGCGCTTCCGGGACAGGGGGCAAATACGAGCAGTACTTC.

J is TRBJ2-7 and V is TRBV5-8, with D possibly being TRBD1 or TRBD2 (5 bases each). The ends were cut back, 4 bases at V and 1 base at J, with 18 bases in the middle. In germline, CDR1 is SGHTS, CDR2 YDEGEE. The CDR3 totals 16 residues. The CDR3 loop reads CASSQALGTESYEQYF. The CDR3 bases are TGTGCCAGCAGCCAAGCACTTGGGACGGAGTCCTACGAGCAGTACTTC.

This chain joins TRBV11-3 and TRBJ1-1, with D perhaps TRBD1 (6 bases). CDR1 and CDR2 from the germline V gene are SGHNT and YENEEA. The CDR3 has 15 amino acids. V was cut by 1 base and J by 2 bases, with 11 bases left in between. The CDR3 DNA is TGTGCCAGCAGCTTAGGCAGGGGAGTTAACACTGAAGCTTTCTTT. Encoded protein: CASSLGRGVNTEAFF.

The rearrangement uses TRBV2 and TRBJ2-1; 9 bases agree with TRBD2. Germline CDR1 reads SNHLY; CDR2 reads FYNNEI. CDR3 length: 14 amino acids. V dropped 5 bases and J dropped 5; count of bases not matched to a gene: 4. The CDR3 loop reads CASSPTSGHNEQFF. In nucleotides, the CDR3 is TGTGCCAGCAGTCCGACTAGCGGTCACAATGAGCAGTTCTTC. Combining the CDR3 with reference TRBV2 and TRBJ2-1 gives the whole variable domain EPEVTQTPSHQVTQMGQEVILRCVPISNHLYFYWYRQILGQKVEFLVSFYNNEISEKSEIFDDQFSVERPDGSNFTLKIRSTKLEDSAMYFCASSPTSGHNEQFFGPGTRLTVL.

This clone was detected only a few times. The chain joins TRBV19 to TRBJ1-2; 9 positions match TRBD1. CDR1 and CDR2 from the germline V gene are LNHDA and SQIVND (reference sequence). Losses at the gene ends were 5 bases for V and 5 bases for J; bases not matched to a gene: 9. This CDR3 comprises 15 residues. CDR3 sequence: CASSGQLGTGYGYTF. The DNA for the CDR3 is TGTGCCAGTAGTGGGCAACTGGGGACAGGGTATGGCTACACCTTC.

This chain connects TRBV7-3 to TRBJ2-1; 13 bases align to TRBD2. The V segment lost 5 bases and the J segment 8 bases; nucleotides outside the gene matches: 6. This CDR3 is built from 15 residues. CDR1 and CDR2 (germline): SGHTA, FQGTGA. In DNA form, the CDR3 reads TGTGCCAGCAGCATACTAGCGGGAGGGCCCTATGAGCAGTTCTTC. Amino acid sequence: CASSILAGGPYEQFF.

The chain couples TRBV6-1 to TRBJ2-5; 7 positions agree with TRBD2. The CDR3 loop spans 16 amino acids. V gave up 3 bases and J gave up 4 bases; unmatched junction bases: 11. Germline values: CDR1 MNHNS, CDR2 SASEGT. CDR3 nucleotides: TGTGCCAGCAGTGATCTTGGGGCGGGAGTACGAGAGACCCAGTACTTC. It is translated as CASSDLGAGVRETQYF.

The V call is TRBV12-5, the J call TRBJ1-5; 7 bases map to TRBD1. Per germline, CDR1 LGHNT and CDR2 FRNRAP. Unmatched junction bases numbered 3, after V lost 3 bases and J lost 4 bases. The CDR3 has 14 amino acids. The CDR3 sequence is CASGLEQGNQPQHF. Written as DNA, the CDR3 is TGTGCTAGTGGTTTAGAACAGGGGAATCAGCCCCAGCATTTT.

This clone was detected once. This sequence joins TRBV6-5 and TRBJ2-7; maybe TRBD1 (5 bases). The ends were cut back, 6 bases at V and 2 bases at J, with 14 bases in the middle. The germline CDR1 and CDR2 sequences are MNHEY and SVGAGI. The CDR3 sequence is 14 residues long. CDR3 residues: CASSTFDRPYEQYF. DNA of the CDR3: TGTGCCAGCAGCACTTTTGACAGACCCTACGAGCAGTACTTC.

This clone has just a few counts. The V and J genes are TRBV6-1 and TRBJ2-6; no clear D gene. CDR3 length: 14 amino acids. Germline V gives CDR1 MNHNS, CDR2 SASEGT. Trimming shortened V by 2 bases and J by 2 bases, and 4 bases separated the two germline ends. CDR3 region: CASSELAGANVLTF. As DNA, the CDR3 is TGTGCCAGCAGTGAACTAGCTGGGGCCAACGTCCTGACTTTC.

The chain combines TRBV11-2 with TRBJ2-1; D call uncertain. Trimming removed 1 base from V and 9 bases from J, with 7 bases in between. Germline CDR1 is SGHAT and CDR2 is FQNNGV. The CDR3 runs to 12 residues. DNA of the CDR3: TGTGCCAGCAGCTTAGCCGGGCGTGAGCAGTTCTTC. It is translated as CASSLAGREQFF.

The chain recombines TRBV7-9 with TRBJ1-3; TRBD1 matches 8 bases. Trimming cost V 5 bases and J 8 bases; bases outside gene matches: 5. This CDR3 contains 13 residues. Per germline, CDR1 SEHNR and CDR2 FQNEAQ (reference sequence). The CDR3, as DNA: TGTGCCAGCAGCGTTTACAGGGGGGACACCATATATTTT. The encoded protein is CASSVYRGDTIYF.

V and J are TRBV27 and TRBJ2-1; D is perhaps TRBD2 (6 bases). Trimming left V 2 bases short and J 0 bases short, with 11 bases between. The germline CDR1 and CDR2 sequences are MNHEY and SMNVEV (reference sequence). This CDR3 contains 16 residues. The CDR3 spells CASSLGDSISYNEQFF. Written as DNA, the CDR3 is TGTGCCAGCAGTTTAGGGGACTCCATCTCCTACAATGAGCAGTTCTTC.

The rearrangement joins TRBV7-6 to TRBJ2-1; D uncertain. Germline V gene sequence: CDR1 SGHVS, CDR2 FNYEAQ. The CDR3 is made up of 12 amino acids. The V gene lost 5 bases and the J gene lost 4 bases, with 6 bases spanning the gap. CDR3 sequence reads: CASSPVYNEQFF. The CDR3 coding sequence is TGTGCCAGCAGCCCAGTTTACAATGAGCAGTTCTTC.

The chain links TRBV21-1 to TRBJ2-7. TRBV21-1 constitutes a pseudogene. The CDR3 sequence is 16 residues long. The DNA for the CDR3 is TGTGCCAGCAGCAAAGTAAGACTTGTTGGACCTTACGAGCAGTACTTC. Protein: CASSKVRLVGPYEQYF.